Listed here are 2 T cell receptor beta chains from one sample, sequenced in a study of blood T cell repertoires in COVID-19. Assay used: immunoSEQ multiplex PCR; TCRdb lists only in-frame clones, some missing. The table includes fewer than 250,000 clones, roughly 81% detected once. The sequencing sample was made of peripheral blood. These TCRs come from a man aged 35 to 55 with acute or convalescent COVID-19.

This chain connects TRBV28 to TRBJ1-6; D possibly corresponds to TRBD1 (6 bases). V lost 2 bases and J lost 5, with 13 bases in between. The CDR3 consists of 16 residues. CDR1 MDHEN and CDR2 SYDVKM come from the germline V gene. The CDR3 coding sequence is TGTGCCAGCAGTTTACCAGGGAAGGGGGATAATTCACCCCTCCACTTT. Protein: CASSLPGKGDNSPLHF.

The chain links TRBV25-1 to TRBJ1-3, with D unclear. V was shortened by 6 bases and J by 5 bases, with 17 bases between the two germline ends. This CDR3 contains 15 residues. Germline assignment: CDR1 MGHDK and CDR2 SYGVNS. The CDR3 DNA sequence: TGTGCCAGCAGCTATACCGGGAACACTAGAAACACCATATATTTT. It codes for CASSYTGNTRNTIYF.